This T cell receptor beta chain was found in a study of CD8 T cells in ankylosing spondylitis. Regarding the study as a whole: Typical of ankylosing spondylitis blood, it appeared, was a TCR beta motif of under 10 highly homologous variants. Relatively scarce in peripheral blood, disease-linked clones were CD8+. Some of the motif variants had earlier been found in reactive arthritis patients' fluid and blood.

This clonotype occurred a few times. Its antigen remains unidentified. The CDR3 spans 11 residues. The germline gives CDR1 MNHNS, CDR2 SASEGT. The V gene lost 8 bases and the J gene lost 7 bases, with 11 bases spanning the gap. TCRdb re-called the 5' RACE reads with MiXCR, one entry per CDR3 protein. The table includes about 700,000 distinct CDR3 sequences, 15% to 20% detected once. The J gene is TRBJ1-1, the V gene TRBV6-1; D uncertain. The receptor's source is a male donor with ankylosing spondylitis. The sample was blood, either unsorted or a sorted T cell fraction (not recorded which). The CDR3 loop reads CASLREVEAFF. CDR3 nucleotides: TGTGCCAGCCTGCGGGAGGTTGAAGCTTTCTTT.